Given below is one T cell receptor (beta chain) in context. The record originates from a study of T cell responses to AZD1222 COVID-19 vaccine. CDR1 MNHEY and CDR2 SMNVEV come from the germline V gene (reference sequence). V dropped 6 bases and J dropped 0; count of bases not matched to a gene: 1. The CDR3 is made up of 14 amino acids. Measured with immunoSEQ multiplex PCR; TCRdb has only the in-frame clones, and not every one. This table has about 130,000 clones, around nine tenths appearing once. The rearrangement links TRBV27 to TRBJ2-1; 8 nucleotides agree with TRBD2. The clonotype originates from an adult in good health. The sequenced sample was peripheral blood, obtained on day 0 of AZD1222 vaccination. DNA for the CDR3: TGTGCCAGCAGAAGCGGGAGCTCCTACAATGAGCAGTTCTTC. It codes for CASRSGSSYNEQFF.